A selection of T cell receptor beta chains follows, all from one sample in a study of cytomegalovirus exposure and HLA in healthy donors. Sequencing used immunoSEQ multiplex PCR; TCRdb keeps in-frame clones, though not all of them. The sample contains over 110,000 clones, over 75% of which appear only once. Sample: PBMCs. These receptors all come from a male donor in good health and CMV-seronegative. CDR3s include the opening cysteine and the closing phenylalanine or tryptophan. The D gene is left open where the match is weak. Clone size, where shown, is once, few, many, or a class for clones that have expanded.

cdr3_nt cdr3_aa clone_size d_call j_call v_call cdr3_length
TGTGCCAGCAGCACACCCCTGGATGAGCAGTTCTTC CASSTPLDEQFF NA NA TRBJ2-1 TRBV7-2 12
TGTGCCAGTAGTATTTACATCCGCTCCTACAATGAGCAGTTCTTC CASSIYIRSYNEQFF NA NA TRBJ2-1 TRBV19 15
TGCGCCAGCAGTGGCAGCCGGGGAAGCGGCTCCTACGAGCAGTACTTC CASSGSRGSGSYEQYF NA NA TRBJ2-7 TRBV10-2 16
TGCAGCGCGGACAGGGGTGACATTCAGTACTTC CSADRGDIQYF NA TRBD1 TRBJ2-4 TRBV29-1 11
TGTGCCAGCAGCCGCTCGGCGGGAGGGACCTACGAGCAGTACTTC CASSRSAGGTYEQYF once TRBD2 TRBJ2-7 TRBV9 15
TGCGCCAGCAGCCAAGATGGCCTAGCCCCAGCGGATGGGGAGCTGTTTTTT CASSQDGLAPADGELFF NA NA TRBJ2-2 TRBV4-3 17
TGTGCCAGCAGCTTGATCTCAGTGGAGACCCAGTACTTC CASSLISVETQYF once NA TRBJ2-5 TRBV7-8 13
TGTGCCAGCAGTTACTCCGGGGGGCGGTCCTACGAGCAGTACTTC CASSYSGGRSYEQYF NA NA TRBJ2-7 TRBV6-5 15
TGTGCCAGCAGCTCACTCCTTACCACCGGGGAGCTGTTTTTT CASSSLLTTGELFF NA NA TRBJ2-2 TRBV7-9 14
TGTGCCAGCAGCCCTTTCCCTATCGCAGATACGCAGTATTTT CASSPFPIADTQYF NA NA TRBJ2-3 TRBV5-6 14
TGTGCCAGCAGTGACGGGACTACCTACGAGCAGTACTTC CASSDGTTYEQYF NA TRBD2 TRBJ2-7 TRBV2 13
TGTGCCAGCAGCGTTAGGACAGGGCCAGATACGCAGTATTTT CASSVRTGPDTQYF NA TRBD1 TRBJ2-3 TRBV28 14
TGCGCCAGCAGTGAAGGTAGCGGACACACAGATACGCAGTATTTT CASSEGSGHTDTQYF NA NA TRBJ2-3 TRBV10-1 15
TGTGCCAGCAGCGTAGACCCTAGTAGCCCACGGGGAGCGAACACCGGGGAGCTGTTTTTT CASSVDPSSPRGANTGELFF NA NA TRBJ2-2 TRBV9 20
TGTGCCAGCAGCTTAGAACTCCGTGGCTACACCTTC CASSLELRGYTF NA NA TRBJ1-2 TRBV7-9 12
TGCGCCAGCAGCTTCCTTGGGACAAGTCAAGAGACCCAGTACTTC CASSFLGTSQETQYF once NA TRBJ2-5 TRBV5-1 15
TGTGCCAGCAGTTCCGCTTTACAATTTTACGAGCAGTACTTC CASSSALQFYEQYF NA NA TRBJ2-7 TRBV28 14
TGTGCCAGTAGATTACCAGACAGCGTAGATCAGCCCCAGCATTTT CASRLPDSVDQPQHF NA NA TRBJ1-5 TRBV19 15
TGTGCCAGCAGTTTCCCGGGACAGGGCACAGATACGCAGTATTTT CASSFPGQGTDTQYF NA TRBD1 TRBJ2-3 TRBV28 15
TGCGCCTGGAGGACTTCGGGGGACACCGGGGAGCTGTTTTTT CAWRTSGDTGELFF once NA TRBJ2-2 TRBV30 14
TGTGCCAGCAGTTACTCGGGTGGGCAGGGCCACCAGCCCCAGCATTTT CASSYSGGQGHQPQHF NA NA TRBJ1-5 TRBV6-6 16
TGTGCCAGCAGCTTAGTGCGGATCACAGATACGCAGTATTTT CASSLVRITDTQYF NA NA TRBJ2-3 TRBV7-6 14
TGTGCCAGCAGCTTTTCGACAGGGGGGAACTATGGCTACACCTTC CASSFSTGGNYGYTF NA TRBD1 TRBJ1-2 TRBV7-2 15
TGTGCCAGCAGTCAAACCGGACAGGGGGATCGAGGCTACACCTTC CASSQTGQGDRGYTF NA TRBD1 TRBJ1-2 TRBV7-3 15
TGTGCCAGCTCAACGCCGGGACAGGGCTATGGCTACACCTTC CASSTPGQGYGYTF NA TRBD1 TRBJ1-2 TRBV6-5 14
TGTGCCAGCAGTTTCCAGGGACTAGCCTACGAGCAGTACTTC CASSFQGLAYEQYF NA TRBD2 TRBJ2-7 TRBV27 14
TGTGCCAGCAGACCCACTAGCGGGAGAGACTACGAGCAGTACTTC CASRPTSGRDYEQYF NA TRBD2 TRBJ2-7 TRBV7-2 15
TGTGCCAGCAGCAAGGGAGGGGAAAAACTGTTTTTT CASSKGGEKLFF NA NA TRBJ1-4 TRBV6-5 12
TGTGCCAGCAGCTTAGCGGAAGGGGGCAATCAGCCCCAGCATTTT CASSLAEGGNQPQHF NA NA TRBJ1-5 TRBV7-2 15
TGTGCCAGCCACCTCAGGTATGCGGGCACTGAAGCTTTCTTT CASHLRYAGTEAFF NA NA TRBJ1-1 TRBV6-5 14
TGTGCCAGCAGTAGGACTAGCGGGAGTTCAGATACGCAGTATTTT CASSRTSGSSDTQYF few TRBD2 TRBJ2-3 TRBV6-4 15
TGTGCCAGCAGCTTCGAGCGGGAGGGCCGGGCCGAGCAGTACTTC CASSFEREGRAEQYF once TRBD2 TRBJ2-7 TRBV11-3 15
TGTGCCAGCAGTTACTCTGGGGGGAGGGGGGACAATGAGCAGTTCTTC CASSYSGGRGDNEQFF NA NA TRBJ2-1 TRBV6-7 16
TGTGCCAGCGTAGGGGGAAACGGGGTTACGCAGTATTTT CASVGGNGVTQYF few NA TRBJ2-3 TRBV6-5 13
TGCGCCAGCAGTGGGCCTTCCACAGGCGGCCACGAGCAGTACTTC CASSGPSTGGHEQYF once NA TRBJ2-7 TRBV10-1 15
TGTGCCAGCAGCTTCACTCAGGACAATGAGCAGTTCTTC CASSFTQDNEQFF few NA TRBJ2-1 TRBV5-4 13
TGTGCCAGCAGCTTAACTTCTCAGGCCCAGCATTTT CASSLTSQAQHF NA NA TRBJ1-5 TRBV7-9 12
TGTGCCAGCAGCCTCGCGCTAGCGGGAGGAGGTGAGCAGTTCTTC CASSLALAGGGEQFF NA TRBD2 TRBJ2-1 TRBV11-2 15
TGTGCCAGTAGTTGGGGGACAGACCTTACCTACGAGCAGTACTTC CASSWGTDLTYEQYF NA TRBD1 TRBJ2-7 TRBV19 15
TGTGCCAGCAGCTTAGGTTCGGGGACCGGGGAGCTGTTTTTT CASSLGSGTGELFF NA NA TRBJ2-2 TRBV7-9 14